This TCR beta chain was captured in a study of blood T cell repertoires in COVID-19. Per germline, CDR1 ENHRY and CDR2 SYGVKD. This CDR3 contains 13 residues. Trimming left V 6 bases short and J 4 bases short, with 7 bases between. Clones were sequenced by immunoSEQ multiplex PCR, and TCRdb holds only the in-frame ones, with some missing. The table shows 250,000 to 350,000 clones, with over 75% occurring only once. This chain joins TRBV10-3 and TRBJ2-6; D is uncertain. The specimen sequenced was peripheral blood. The clonotype originates from a woman in her sixties or seventies with acute or convalescent COVID-19. CDR3 sequence (DNA): TGTGCCATCAGGGCAACCGGGGCCAACGTCCTGACTTTC. Amino acid sequence: CAIRATGANVLTF.